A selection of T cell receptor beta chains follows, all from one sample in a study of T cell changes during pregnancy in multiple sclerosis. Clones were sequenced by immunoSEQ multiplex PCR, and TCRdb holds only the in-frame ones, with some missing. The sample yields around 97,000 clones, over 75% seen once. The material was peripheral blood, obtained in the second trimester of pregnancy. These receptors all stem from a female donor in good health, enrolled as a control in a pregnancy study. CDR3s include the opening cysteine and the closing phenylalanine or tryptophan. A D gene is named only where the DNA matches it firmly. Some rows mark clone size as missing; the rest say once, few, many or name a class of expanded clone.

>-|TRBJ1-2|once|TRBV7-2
TGTGCCAGCAGCTTACAGGGCCAGGGGTCCGGCTACACCTTC
CASSLQGQGSGYTF
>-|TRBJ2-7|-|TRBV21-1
TGTGCCAGCAGTGGCCCCTACGAGCAGTACTTC
CASSGPYEQYF
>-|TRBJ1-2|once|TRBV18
TGTGCCAGCTCACCTAACGAGATTTCTAACTATGGCTACACCTTC
CASSPNEISNYGYTF
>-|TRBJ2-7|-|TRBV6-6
TGTGCCAGCAGTTCCGGGCCCCGGGGCGAGCAGTACTTC
CASSSGPRGEQYF
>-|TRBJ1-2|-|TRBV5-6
TGTGCCAGCAGCTTGGCAGGCTATGGCTACACCTTC
CASSLAGYGYTF
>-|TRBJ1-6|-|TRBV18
TGTGCCAGCTCACCAGCAGCTAGAAATTCACCCCTCCACTTT
CASSPAARNSPLHF
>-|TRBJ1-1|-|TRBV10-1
TGCGCCAGCAGTGAGAGGATCAGGCCCATGAACACTGAAGCTTTCTTT
CASSERIRPMNTEAFF
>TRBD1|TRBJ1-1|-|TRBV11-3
TGTGCCAGCAGCCCCGGACAGGGGGCCCCCTTGAACACTGAAGCTTTCTTT
CASSPGQGAPLNTEAFF
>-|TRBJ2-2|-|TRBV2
TGTGCCAGCAGCTCCGCCCGGGCCGGGGAGCTGTTTTTT
CASSSARAGELFF
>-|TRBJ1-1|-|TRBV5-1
TGCGCCAGCAGCTTGGCCTCGGACGGGGCTGAAGCTTTCTTT
CASSLASDGAEAFF
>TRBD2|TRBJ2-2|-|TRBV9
TGTGCCAGCAGCCCCCGTTTAGTAGCGGGAGATCGGACCGGGGAGCTGTTTTTT
CASSPRLVAGDRTGELFF
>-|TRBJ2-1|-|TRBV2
TGTGCCAGCCGCGCGCTAGCTTCCTACAATGAGCAGTTCTTC
CASRALASYNEQFF
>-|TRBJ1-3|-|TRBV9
TGTGCCAGCAGCGTAGCACTCGATGGAAACACCATATATTTT
CASSVALDGNTIYF
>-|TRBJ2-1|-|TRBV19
TGTGCCGGCAACAGGGTAAAGAATGAGCAGTTCTTC
CAGNRVKNEQFF
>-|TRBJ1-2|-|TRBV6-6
TGTGCCAGCAGACCAGGAACCTATGGCTACACCTTC
CASRPGTYGYTF
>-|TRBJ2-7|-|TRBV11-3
TGTGCCAGCAGCTCGGACAGCCTTATGGAGCAGTACTTC
CASSSDSLMEQYF
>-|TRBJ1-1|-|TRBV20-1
TGCAGTGCTAGACAGAACACTGAAGCTTTCTTT
CSARQNTEAFF
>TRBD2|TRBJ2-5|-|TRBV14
TGTGCCAGCAGCCGACTAGCGGGGTCCCGTGAGACCCAGTACTTC
CASSRLAGSRETQYF
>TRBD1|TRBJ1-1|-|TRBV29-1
TGCAGCGTTCCAGGGGGCGCAGGGACTGAAGCTTTCTTT
CSVPGGAGTEAFF
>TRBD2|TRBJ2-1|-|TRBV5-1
TGCGCCAGCAGCCCCCTAGCGGGGGGCACGTCCTACAATGAGCAGTTCTTC
CASSPLAGGTSYNEQFF
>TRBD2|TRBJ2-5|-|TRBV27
TGTGCCAGCAGTTTTTTAGCGGGTCTCGTCGAGACCCAGTACTTC
CASSFLAGLVETQYF
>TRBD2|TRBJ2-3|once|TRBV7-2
TGTGCCAGCAGCTTAAAGCGGGGACGCACAGATACGCAGTATTTT
CASSLKRGRTDTQYF
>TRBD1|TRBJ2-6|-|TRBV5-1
TGCGCCAGCAGCTCCCGACAGGGTTCTGGAGGGGCCAACGTCCTGACTTTC
CASSSRQGSGGANVLTF
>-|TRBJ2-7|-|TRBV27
TGTGCCAGCAGACTAACAGGGCCCTACGAGCAGTACTTC
CASRLTGPYEQYF
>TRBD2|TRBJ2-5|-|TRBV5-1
TGCGCCAGCAGCTTTGCGGGGGGGACGACAAAGACCCAGTACTTC
CASSFAGGTTKTQYF
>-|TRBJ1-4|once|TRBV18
TGTGCCAGCTCACGGGAGGCTAATGAAAAACTGTTTTTT
CASSREANEKLFF
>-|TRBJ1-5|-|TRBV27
TGTGCCAGCAGTACTTTTAACAATCAGCCCCAGCATTTT
CASSTFNNQPQHF
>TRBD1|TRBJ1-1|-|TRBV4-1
TGCGCCAGCAGTCGGGACAGGTCTATGAACACTGAAGCTTTCTTT
CASSRDRSMNTEAFF
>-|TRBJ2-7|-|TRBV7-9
TGTGCCAGCAGCTTAGCGGGCAGGGTATACGAGCAGTACTTC
CASSLAGRVYEQYF
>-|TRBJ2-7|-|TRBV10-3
TGTGCCATCAGTACCTACTCCTACGAGCAGTACTTC
CAISTYSYEQYF
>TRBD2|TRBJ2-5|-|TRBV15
TGTGCCACCAGCAGCGAGGGGCTAGCGGGGGTCCCGACACAGACCCAGTACTTC
CATSSEGLAGVPTQTQYF
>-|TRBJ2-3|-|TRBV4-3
TGCGCCAGCAGCCAAGAGCAGGCCGCAGATACGCAGTATTTT
CASSQEQAADTQYF
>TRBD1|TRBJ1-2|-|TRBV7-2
TGTGCCAGCAGCTTACAACAGGGGGCGGGCTATGGCTACACCTTC
CASSLQQGAGYGYTF
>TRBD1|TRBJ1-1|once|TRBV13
TGTGCCAGCAGCTCCCGGGACAGGGGGCGGTTCGTGGGGCACACTGAAGCTTTCTTT
CASSSRDRGRFVGHTEAFF
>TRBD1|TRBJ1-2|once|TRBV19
TGTGCCAGTAGTCCTCCCGGGACAGGGGGAGACCCGAGCTACTATGGCTACACCTTC
CASSPPGTGGDPSYYGYTF
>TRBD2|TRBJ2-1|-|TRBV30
TGTGCCTGGTGGCGCTGGCAGGGAGGGTCCTACAATGAGCAGTTCTTC
CAWWRWQGGSYNEQFF
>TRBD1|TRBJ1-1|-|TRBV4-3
TGCGCCAGCAGCCCTCGAGGGGACAGTCGTCTCGCTTTCTTT
CASSPRGDSRLAFF
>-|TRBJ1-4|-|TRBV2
TGTGCCAGCAGTGCGAGGGCCCTGCTTAGGGTAGGAGAAAAACTGTTTTTT
CASSARALLRVGEKLFF
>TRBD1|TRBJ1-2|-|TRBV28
TGTGCCAGCAGTCCCCTCCCCGGGGACAGAAAGAACTATGGCTACACCTTC
CASSPLPGDRKNYGYTF
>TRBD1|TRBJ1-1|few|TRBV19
TGTGCCAGTAGTTGGACAGGGGCTAACACTGAAGCTTTCTTT
CASSWTGANTEAFF
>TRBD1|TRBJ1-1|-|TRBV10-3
TGTGCCATCAGGCCCCACTCAGGGGGCTGGGGGAACACTGAAGCTTTCTTT
CAIRPHSGGWGNTEAFF
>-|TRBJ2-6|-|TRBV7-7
TGTGCCAGCAGTCCCGACTTATCTGGGGCCAACGTCCTGACTTTC
CASSPDLSGANVLTF
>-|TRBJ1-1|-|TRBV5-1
TGCGCCAGCAGCTCGCAGGGTAACACTGAAGCTTTCTTT
CASSSQGNTEAFF
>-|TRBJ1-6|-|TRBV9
TGTGCCAGCAGCGGGGGCCTCGCCTCCCTTTCACCCCTCCACTTT
CASSGGLASLSPLHF
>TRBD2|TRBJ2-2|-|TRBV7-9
TGTGCCAGCAGCCCCAGCGGGAGGGGGAACACCGGGGAGCTGTTTTTT
CASSPSGRGNTGELFF
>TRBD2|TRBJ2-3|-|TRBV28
TGTGCCAGCAGTCTGACTAGCGGGGGAACAGATACGCAGTATTTT
CASSLTSGGTDTQYF
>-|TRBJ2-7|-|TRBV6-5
TGTGCCAGCAGTTACGGCGGCGAGCAGTACTTC
CASSYGGEQYF
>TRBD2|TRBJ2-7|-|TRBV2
TGTGCCAGCAACGGACTAGCGGGGATTTACGAGCAGTACTTC
CASNGLAGIYEQYF
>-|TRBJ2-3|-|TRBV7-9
TGTGCCAGCAGCTCCTCAAGGACTACCACAGATACGCAGTATTTT
CASSSSRTTTDTQYF
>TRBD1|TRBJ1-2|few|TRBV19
TGTGCCAGTAGCGGAGGGGGACAGGGAAGCTATGGCTACACCTTC
CASSGGGQGSYGYTF